The text below deals with one TCR beta chain. Its antigen is not known. This CDR3 is 13 amino acids long. Germline assignment: CDR1 WNHNN and CDR2 SYGVQD (reference sequence). Trimming removed 0 bases at V and 9 bases at J, with 11 bases between. The data are from a study of T cell responses to AZD1222 COVID-19 vaccine. Study-level background: Pooling was applied to second doses at about 4 or about 12 weeks.

General study points: The donor cohort was predominantly white British with a female majority, and clonal diversity may have been underestimated. With dominance at 160-218 and 743-854, vaccine-associated CD4 TCRs spanned spike.

Profiling relied on immunoSEQ multiplex PCR, and the TCRdb table lists in-frame clones only, not all of them. This table holds 100,000 to 150,000 clones, 88% found once. The chain is built from TRBV10-1 and TRBJ1-1; a weak D match, TRBD1 (5 bases). The source was peripheral blood, collected on day 0 of AZD1222 vaccination. This sequence originates from an adult in good health. CDR3 nucleotide sequence: TGCGCCAGCAGTGAGTCTTTAGGGGAAAAAGCTTTCTTT. This gives the protein CASSESLGEKAFF.